This T cell receptor beta chain originates from a study of T cells in Graves' hyperthyroidism and ophthalmopathy. Study in general: Peripheral blood was drawn at first diagnosis, prior to all treatment.

RNA transcripts were the template for amplifying TCR beta CDR3 regions. The HTBI primer set drove a first-round RT-PCR of the TCR CDR3. From the multiplex PCR reads, TCRdb called clonotypes with MiXCR, one entry per CDR3 protein. The sample lists 800,000 or so distinct CDR3 sequences; roughly 37% were seen once. Worth noting for this clonotype: Its matching antigen is unknown.

Study results and limitations: From stable hyperthyroidism, ophthalmopathy was separated by a 13 V-J model.

The source of this sequence is a young man with Graves' hyperthyroidism. The specimen was blood.

CDR3 sequence: CSARGYRGYGYTF. Written as DNA, the CDR3 is TGCAGTGCTAGAGGGTACAGGGGGTATGGCTACACCTTC. The chain combines TRBV20-1 with TRBJ1-2; 8 bases map to TRBD1. J lost 5 bases, V lost 1 base, and 3 bases had no gene match. CDR3 size: 13 residues. Germline loops: CDR1 DFQATT, CDR2 SNEGSKA (reference sequence).